The clone carrying this T cell receptor beta chain occurred a few times. Antigen specificity is unknown. This entry comes from a study of blood T cells in healthy people across ages. Points from the study as a whole: It was held that diversity estimates obtained from one million T cells represented underestimates. Conclusively comparing naive with antigen-experienced cells was impossible with unsorted PBMCs.

Alongside a J-beta primer mix, a sample-barcoded 5' primer served in a second PCR lasting about 7 to 12 cycles. TCRdb called the 5' RACE reads again in MiXCR, with one record for every CDR3 protein. The repertoire has approximately 290,000 distinct CDR3 sequences, 27% of them found once; the top ten carry over 25%. The CDR3 totals 15 residues. Looked up from germline, CDR1 is KGHSH and CDR2 is LQKENI. Trimming took off 6 bases at V and 2 bases at J, with 16 bases between the two ends. The chain has TRBV18 and TRBJ2-5; D is perhaps TRBD2 (5 bases). The source is a woman aged 70-85 years in good health. The sequencing input was blood. For the CDR3, the DNA is TGTGCCAGCTCTCGCTTTCCCCCGGGGCAAGAGACCCAGTACTTC. It codes for CASSRFPPGQETQYF.